Following are 16 T cell receptor beta chains from one sample sequenced in a study of shared clonotypes between healthy human individuals. Only CD45RO-negative cells positively selected for CCR7 counted as naive CD8 cells, so terminally differentiated effector memory CD45RA+ cells were excluded. TCRdb keeps only in-frame clones here, not all; method: immunoSEQ multiplex PCR. The repertoire includes 600,000 or so clones, 85% to 95% of them detected once, and 0.11% sits in the top ten. Source material: naive CD8+ T cells sorted from blood. The receptor set was obtained from a woman aged 30 to 39 in good health.

The chain recombines TRBV5-1 with TRBJ1-2, with a tentative D call TRBD1 (6 bases). CDR1 is SGHRS and CDR2 is YFSETQ in the germline V gene. The V end was cut by 4 bases, the J end by 4 bases, with 17 bases between. The CDR3 is 15 amino acids. The CDR3 loop is CASSKDRAPAYGYTF. The DNA of the CDR3 is TGCGCCAGCAGCAAGGACAGAGCCCCTGCCTATGGCTACACCTTC.

J is TRBJ2-7 and V is TRBV5-1; D may correspond to TRBD1 or TRBD2 (6 bases each). Trimming left V 4 bases short and J 6 bases short, with 14 bases between. The CDR3 sequence is 13 residues long. The germline CDR1 and CDR2 sequences are SGHRS and YFSETQ. In nucleotides, the CDR3 is TGCGCCAGCAGCAACCGGGGGCAGGTCGAGCAGTACTTC. This codes for CASSNRGQVEQYF.

The V gene is TRBV7-4, the J gene TRBJ1-2, with 11 positions matching TRBD1. CDR3 length: 15 amino acids. Germline V lookup: CDR1 SGHVT, CDR2 SQSDAQ. Losses at the gene ends were 2 bases for V and 5 bases for J; bases not matched to a gene: 4. Written as DNA, the CDR3 is TGTGCCAGCAGCTTAACGGACAGGGGGCCGTATGGCTACACCTTC. It is translated as CASSLTDRGPYGYTF.

CDR3 sequence (DNA): TGCGCCAGCAGCGCCACGGACGGAATACCCTACGAGCAGTACTTC. As protein: CASSATDGIPYEQYF. The chain uses TRBV5-1 and TRBJ2-7; no clear D gene. Germline CDR1 and CDR2: SGHRS and YFSETQ. V dropped 4 bases and J dropped 2 bases, with 16 bases sitting between them. The CDR3 has 15 residues.

This clone has only a few counts. The chain couples TRBV4-1 to TRBJ1-5; D unclear. The V gene lost 0 bases and the J gene lost 4 bases, with 4 bases spanning the gap. The CDR3 runs to 13 residues. Germline CDR1 reads MGHRA; CDR2 reads YSYEKL. CDR3 in DNA: TGCGCCAGCAGCCAAGAGGAGAATCAGCCCCAGCATTTT. Translation gives CASSQEENQPQHF.

The chain combines TRBV27 with TRBJ2-7; no clear D. The CDR3 length is 15 residues. The germline V gene encodes CDR1 MNHEY and CDR2 SMNVEV (reference sequence). With 3 bases removed from V and 3 bases from J, the gap between germline ends came to 15 bases. The chain's CDR3 is CASSLLRERLYEQYF. In DNA, the CDR3 is TGTGCCAGCAGTTTGTTAAGGGAACGGCTCTACGAGCAGTACTTC.

The chain has TRBV7-8 and TRBJ2-3; TRBD2 agrees at 7 bases. CDR1 is SGHVS, CDR2 FQNEAQ, per germline. V dropped 1 base and J dropped 4; count of bases not matched to a gene: 5. This CDR3 has 15 residues. The CDR3 spells CASSLVEAGADTQYF. The CDR3, as DNA: TGTGCCAGCAGCTTAGTGGAGGCGGGAGCAGATACGCAGTATTTT.

The chain recombines TRBV5-4 with TRBJ2-5; D is unresolved. The CDR3 runs 13 residues. Trimming pared 3 bases from V and 5 bases from J, leaving 11 bases between. From germline, CDR1 is SGHNT and CDR2 YYREEE (reference sequence). The CDR3 coding sequence is TGTGCCAGCAGCTGGGAAGCGATGGAGACCCAGTACTTC. This sequence encodes CASSWEAMETQYF. Full variable domain (outside the CDR3, taken from reference TRBV5-4 and TRBJ2-5): ETGVTQSPTHLIKTRGQQVTLRCSSQSGHNTVSWYQQALGQGPQFIFQYYREEENGRGNFPPRFSGLQFPNYSSELNVNALELDDSALYLCASSWEAMETQYFGPGTRLLVL.

The V gene is TRBV29-1, the J gene TRBJ1-2; 7 bases align to TRBD1. The CDR3 loop spans 13 amino acids. Germline-derived CDR1 and CDR2 are SQVTM and ANQGSEA. With V trimmed by 4 bases and J by 4 bases, 6 bases remained unmatched. CDR3 sequence (DNA): TGCAGCGTTGTAGGGGACAGCTCCTATGGCTACACCTTC. Translated: CSVVGDSSYGYTF.

This rearrangement joins TRBV5-4 to TRBJ2-3, with 8 bases aligning to TRBD2. Trimming removed 8 bases from V and 9 bases from J; junction bases left unmatched: 5. The CDR3 is made up of 11 amino acids. Germline V CDR1 and CDR2: SGHNT, YYREEE (reference sequence). CDR3 nucleotide sequence: TGTGCCAGTTACCTAGCGGGCACGCAGTATTTT. It encodes CASYLAGTQYF.

The rearrangement joins TRBV27 to TRBJ2-1, with 11 bases fitting TRBD2. The CDR3 length is 14 residues. The J segment lost 6 bases and the V segment lost 3 bases, leaving 1 base of the junction unmatched. Germline V gene lookup returns CDR1 MNHEY and CDR2 SMNVEV (reference sequence). The CDR3 loop is CASSLLAGGNEQFF. The CDR3 DNA sequence: TGTGCCAGCAGTTTGCTAGCGGGAGGCAATGAGCAGTTCTTC.

This clone was picked up one time. The V and J genes are TRBV4-1 and TRBJ2-7, with a tentative D call TRBD1 (6 bases). Trimming shortened V by 3 bases and J by 0 bases, and 9 bases separated the two germline ends. This CDR3 is built from 14 residues. CDR1 MGHRA and CDR2 YSYEKL come from the germline V gene. CDR3 DNA: TGCGCCAGCAGCCACCTAGGGGGCTCCTACGAGCAGTACTTC. This sequence encodes CASSHLGGSYEQYF.

This clone was seen once. The chain carries TRBV28 and TRBJ2-5, with a tentative D call TRBD2 (6 bases). The end of the DNA is better explained by TRBJ2-7, so the J call may be wrong. Per the germline V gene, CDR1 is MDHEN and CDR2 is SYDVKM. The CDR3 is 15 residues long. The chain's CDR3 is CASQHEGLTSYEQYF. CDR3 DNA sequence: TGTGCCAGTCAGCATGAGGGACTCACCTCCTACGAGCAGTACTTC.

This chain joins TRBV9 and TRBJ2-7; 7 bases fit TRBD2. This CDR3 comprises 14 residues. The V segment lost 3 bases and the J segment 7 bases; nucleotides outside the gene matches: 10. Per germline, CDR1 SGDLS and CDR2 YYNGEE. The CDR3 here is CASSASPGGGEQYF. The CDR3 DNA follows: TGTGCCAGCAGCGCATCACCGGGAGGCGGGGAGCAGTACTTC.

This chain uses TRBV19 with TRBJ2-7; 7 bases are shared with TRBD2. The trim removed 5 bases at V and 6 bases at J, leaving 7 bases unmatched. The CDR3 totals 13 residues. Per germline, CDR1 LNHDA and CDR2 SQIVND (reference sequence). In DNA, the CDR3 is TGTGCCAGTAGTCTTGGGACTACCTTCGAGCAGTACTTC. It encodes CASSLGTTFEQYF.

J is TRBJ2-7 and V is TRBV5-5; perhaps TRBD1 as D (6 bases). V was pared by 6 bases and J by 0 bases, with 13 bases between. The germline V gene encodes CDR1 SGHKS and CDR2 YYEKEE (reference sequence). The CDR3 loop spans 14 amino acids. CDR3 protein: CASNDRDNSYEQYF. DNA for the CDR3: TGTGCCAGCAACGACCGGGACAACTCCTACGAGCAGTACTTC.